This T cell receptor (beta chain) was captured in a study of T cells in Graves' hyperthyroidism and ophthalmopathy. Overall study results and limits: Model predictions of ophthalmopathy came a median around 7.1 months before onset.

RNA transcripts were the template for amplifying TCR beta CDR3 regions. HTBI primers drove first-round RT-PCR of the TCR CDR3. TCRdb used MiXCR to reprocess the multiplex PCR reads, holding one entry per CDR3 protein. Among about 290,000 distinct CDR3 sequences listed, about an eighth were seen once. In the case of this clonotype: Antigen: not known.

V lost 4 bases, J lost 4 bases, and 6 bases stayed unmatched. Germline V gene data show CDR1 as MNHNS and CDR2 as SASEGT. CDR3 length equals 15 residues. Exclusions: uncontrolled infection, other autoimmune disease, pregnancy, lactation. The source is a woman aged 40 to 49 with Graves' hyperthyroidism. The specimen was blood. This chain joins TRBV6-1 and TRBJ2-1, with 8 positions matching TRBD2. CDR3 in amino acids: CASSVGRGDYNEQFF. In DNA, the CDR3 is TGTGCCAGCAGTGTGGGGCGGGGGGATTACAATGAGCAGTTCTTC.